This TCR beta chain was sequenced for a study of CD8 T cells in Susac syndrome. Looking at the study overall: Patients with Susac syndrome were therapy-naive, on corticosteroids, or on intravenous immunoglobulin alone at blood draw.

The CDR3 totals 13 residues. Germline V CDR1 and CDR2: SGHDT, YYEEEE. The V segment lost 4 bases and the J segment 12 bases; nucleotides outside the gene matches: 10. General study points: Where Susac syndrome CD4+ T cell repertoires were concerned, no clonal expansion was evident.

After extraction with the RNeasy kit, roughly 0.5 to 1 ug of the RNA was reverse transcribed using random hexamers. TCRdb re-derived calls from the immunoSEQ multiplex PCR reads in MiXCR, one entry per CDR3 protein. The sample includes 210,000 or so distinct CDR3 sequences, 94% of them seen just once. From blood CD8+ and CD4+ T cells, TCR beta sequences were generated. The recently defined diagnostic criteria for definite or probable disease were met by the Susac syndrome patients. Details on this clonotype: The target antigen is unknown.

This rearrangement joins TRBV5-6 to TRBJ1-1; 9 positions match TRBD1. This TCR derives from a human donor with Susac syndrome. Specimen: CD4+ T cells from PBMCs. The CDR3 coding sequence is TGTGCCAGCAGCCCGGCGACAGGGGGGAGGTCTTTCTTT. This codes for CASSPATGGRSFF.